The rows below give T cell receptor beta chains drawn from one sample of a study of blood T cells in healthy people across ages. Each CDR3 protein gets one entry after TCRdb re-called the 5' RACE reads with MiXCR. The sample has about 830,000 distinct CDR3 sequences, 58% seen once; the top ten hold roughly 22%. Sequenced: blood. Receptors originate from a man aged 30 to 39 in good health. CDR3s include the opening cysteine and the closing phenylalanine or tryptophan. D genes are given only for firm matches. Size tells how often a clone was seen (once, few, many) or the class of an expanded clone, and some rows leave it out.

J: TRBJ1-1
D: NA
V: TRBV4-2
size: NA
DNA: TGTGCCAGCAGCCAAGGACAGGTTCGCGGTGAAGCTTTCTTT
CDR3: CASSQGQVRGEAFF

J: TRBJ2-6
D: NA
V: TRBV6-6
size: once
DNA: TGTGCCAGCAGAAACGGGCTATCTGGGGCCAACGTCCTGACTTTC
CDR3: CASRNGLSGANVLTF

J: TRBJ2-1
D: TRBD2
V: TRBV4-2
size: few
DNA: TGTGCCAGCAGCTCATTACTAGCGGGAAGGCATGAGCAGTTCTTC
CDR3: CASSSLLAGRHEQFF

J: TRBJ2-7
D: NA
V: TRBV27
size: NA
DNA: TGTGCCAGCAGTCGTAGCAGGAGTCTCTACGAGCAGTACTTC
CDR3: CASSRSRSLYEQYF

J: TRBJ2-3
D: NA
V: TRBV10-3
size: NA
DNA: TGTGCCGTCAGTGAAATACGGGGTCGCACAGATACGCAGTATTTT
CDR3: CAVSEIRGRTDTQYF

J: TRBJ2-7
D: TRBD1
V: TRBV6-6
size: few
DNA: TGTGCCAGCAGTCCGACAGGGGGGGCATCCTACGAGCAGTACTTC
CDR3: CASSPTGGASYEQYF

J: TRBJ1-2
D: NA
V: TRBV13
size: few
DNA: TGTGCCAGCAGCGCCGGAGGGGTCAATGGCTACACCTTC
CDR3: CASSAGGVNGYTF

J: TRBJ2-7
D: NA
V: TRBV5-1
size: NA
DNA: TGCGCCAGCAGAATACGGGACGGTGCCAACGAGCAGTACTTC
CDR3: CASRIRDGANEQYF

J: TRBJ2-1
D: TRBD2
V: TRBV11-2
size: NA
DNA: TGTGCCAGCAGCTTAGATGCGGGGGATGAGCAGTTCTTC
CDR3: CASSLDAGDEQFF

J: TRBJ2-7
D: TRBD1
V: TRBV3-1
size: NA
DNA: TGTGCCAGCAGCCAAGATTGGGACAGTTCCTACGAGCAGTACTTC
CDR3: CASSQDWDSSYEQYF

J: TRBJ2-7
D: NA
V: TRBV27
size: few
DNA: TGTGCGACTGGGACGGGCTACGAGCAGTACTTC
CDR3: CATGTGYEQYF

J: TRBJ2-7
D: TRBD2
V: TRBV7-3
size: NA
DNA: TGTGCCAGCAGCTTAACGAGACTAGCGGGAGGGACCTACGAGCAGTACTTC
CDR3: CASSLTRLAGGTYEQYF

J: TRBJ1-2
D: NA
V: TRBV6-1
size: NA
DNA: TGTGCCAGCAGTGACACCGGAGGCTACTATGGCTACACCTTC
CDR3: CASSDTGGYYGYTF

J: TRBJ2-1
D: NA
V: TRBV7-2
size: NA
DNA: TGTGCCAGCCTGCGCGGGAGCGTTTTAGGGGGGAATGAGCAGTTCTTC
CDR3: CASLRGSVLGGNEQFF

J: TRBJ2-1
D: NA
V: TRBV20-1
size: NA
DNA: TGCAGTGCTCAGTCCGATGAGCAGTTCTTC
CDR3: CSAQSDEQFF

J: TRBJ2-7
D: TRBD2
V: TRBV27
size: NA
DNA: TGTGCCAGCAGTTCCGTGTGGACGGGAGGGCCGGGGGAGCAGTACTTC
CDR3: CASSSVWTGGPGEQYF

J: TRBJ1-2
D: NA
V: TRBV3-1
size: few
DNA: TGTGCCAGCAGCCAAGATGCATCAGGGGCCTCTCGCTACACCTTC
CDR3: CASSQDASGASRYTF

J: TRBJ1-2
D: NA
V: TRBV12-5
size: NA
DNA: TGTGCTAGTGGTTTGGAGGGAAATGGCTACACCTTC
CDR3: CASGLEGNGYTF

J: TRBJ2-3
D: NA
V: TRBV2
size: NA
DNA: TGTGCCAGCGGCTGGCGGAACACAGATACGCAGTATTTT
CDR3: CASGWRNTDTQYF

J: TRBJ2-7
D: TRBD2
V: TRBV5-5
size: NA
DNA: TGTGCCAGTAGCAAGAGCGGGAGCTCCTACGAGCAGTACTTC
CDR3: CASSKSGSSYEQYF

J: TRBJ2-7
D: NA
V: TRBV7-2
size: NA
DNA: TGTGCCAGCAGCTTTTCGAGCGGACAGACCTACGAGCAGTACTTC
CDR3: CASSFSSGQTYEQYF

J: TRBJ2-7
D: NA
V: TRBV27
size: once
DNA: TGTGCCAGCAGATCAGGGACCGTCTTGAACGAGCAGTACTTC
CDR3: CASRSGTVLNEQYF

J: TRBJ2-1
D: NA
V: TRBV6-2/TRBV6-3
size: NA
DNA: TGTGCCAGCAGTTACTCCCGTGCAAGTAGGGAGAGGCAGTTCTTC
CDR3: CASSYSRASRERQFF

J: TRBJ2-5
D: TRBD1
V: TRBV6-5
size: NA
DNA: TGTGCCAGCAGGGGACAGGGGGCGGTTGAGACCCAGTACTTC
CDR3: CASRGQGAVETQYF

J: TRBJ1-2
D: NA
V: TRBV3-1
size: few
DNA: TGTGCCAGCAGCCAGGAACCCCGACAGGCTGATGGCTACACCTTC
CDR3: CASSQEPRQADGYTF

J: TRBJ1-1
D: NA
V: TRBV7-2
size: NA
DNA: TGTGCCAGCAGCCGGAACGTGAACACTGAAGCTTTCTTT
CDR3: CASSRNVNTEAFF

J: TRBJ2-1
D: TRBD2
V: TRBV15
size: few
DNA: TGTGCCACCAGCCCGTATAGCGGGGGATACAATGAGCAGTTCTTC
CDR3: CATSPYSGGYNEQFF

J: TRBJ2-5
D: NA
V: TRBV7-2
size: NA
DNA: TGTGCCAGCAGCTTGCAACAGGGTGGGGAGACCCAGTACTTC
CDR3: CASSLQQGGETQYF

J: TRBJ1-2
D: TRBD1
V: TRBV6-1
size: NA
DNA: TGTGCCAGCAGAGAAGCCGGGACAGGGAACTATGGCTACACCTTC
CDR3: CASREAGTGNYGYTF

J: TRBJ2-3
D: TRBD1
V: TRBV20-1
size: NA
DNA: TGCAGTGTCTCCCGACAGGGGAGAAGCACAGATACGCAGTATTTT
CDR3: CSVSRQGRSTDTQYF

J: TRBJ2-5
D: NA
V: TRBV20-1
size: NA
DNA: TGCAGTGCTAGAGAAGCAAGGGGGATACAAGAGACCCAGTACTTC
CDR3: CSAREARGIQETQYF

J: TRBJ2-5
D: TRBD2
V: TRBV7-2
size: once
DNA: TGTGCCAGCAGCTTACAACTAGCGGGGGCGGGGGCCCAGTACTTC
CDR3: CASSLQLAGAGAQYF

J: TRBJ2-5
D: TRBD2
V: TRBV12-3/TRBV12-4
size: NA
DNA: TGTGCCAGCAGTCGAATAGCGGGAGGCTTAGAGACCCAGTACTTC
CDR3: CASSRIAGGLETQYF

J: TRBJ2-1
D: NA
V: TRBV7-8
size: NA
DNA: TGTGCCAGCAGCTTAGGAGCCTTAGGCTACGAGCAGTTCTTC
CDR3: CASSLGALGYEQFF

J: TRBJ2-7
D: NA
V: TRBV10-3
size: NA
DNA: TGTGCCATCAGTGATCAAGGGGACTCCTACGAGCAGTACTTC
CDR3: CAISDQGDSYEQYF

J: TRBJ2-7
D: NA
V: TRBV12-3/TRBV12-4
size: NA
DNA: TGTGCCAGCTCCCTAGGGCAGACAAGGACCTACGAGCAGTACTTC
CDR3: CASSLGQTRTYEQYF

J: TRBJ2-1
D: NA
V: TRBV6-5
size: NA
DNA: TGTGCCAGCAGCCACGGGCATGAGCAGTTCTTC
CDR3: CASSHGHEQFF

J: TRBJ1-4
D: NA
V: TRBV12-3/TRBV12-4
size: NA
DNA: TGTGCCAGCACACCCCAGGAAGGTGGAAATGAAAAACTGTTTTTT
CDR3: CASTPQEGGNEKLFF

J: TRBJ2-1
D: NA
V: TRBV6-4
size: NA
DNA: TGTGCCAGCAGTGTCGGGCCCCGACCCAACAATGAGCAGTTCTTC
CDR3: CASSVGPRPNNEQFF

J: TRBJ2-5
D: TRBD2
V: TRBV6-6
size: NA
DNA: TGTGCCAGCAGTTACCAAGCGGGAGTGGTAGAGCAGTACTTC
CDR3: CASSYQAGVVEQYF

J: TRBJ2-4
D: TRBD2
V: TRBV4-2
size: NA
DNA: TGTGCCACCAAGGAGACTAGCGGGTCCAAAAACATTCAGTACTTC
CDR3: CATKETSGSKNIQYF

J: TRBJ2-5
D: TRBD1
V: TRBV14
size: NA
DNA: TGTGCCAGCAGCCAAGGACAGGGTTGGCAAGAGACCCAGTACTTC
CDR3: CASSQGQGWQETQYF

J: TRBJ2-6
D: NA
V: TRBV6-2/TRBV6-3
size: once
DNA: TGTGCCAGCAGTTCTTTGAAGGCCAACTCTGGGGCCAACGTCCTGACTTTC
CDR3: CASSSLKANSGANVLTF

J: TRBJ2-1
D: NA
V: TRBV6-4
size: NA
DNA: TGTGCCAGCAGATCTAAGTTCTTC
CDR3: CASRSKFF

J: TRBJ1-1
D: NA
V: TRBV12-3/TRBV12-4
size: once
DNA: TGTGCCAGCAGTTTAGAGACAGGAGTCACTGAAGCTTTCTTT
CDR3: CASSLETGVTEAFF

J: TRBJ1-2
D: TRBD1
V: TRBV20-1
size: NA
DNA: TGCAGTGCTGGAAGACAGGGGAGAGGGGGCTACACCTTC
CDR3: CSAGRQGRGGYTF